The clone carrying this TCR beta chain was seen a handful of times. CDR1 is MNHNY and CDR2 is SVGAGI in the germline V gene (reference sequence). V lost 6 bases to trimming and J lost 1 base, with 9 bases between them. This CDR3 is built from 13 residues. This record belongs to a study of cytomegalovirus exposure and HLA in healthy donors. The primer mix had 60 Vbeta and 13 Jbeta primers. Sequenced by immunoSEQ multiplex PCR; TCRdb stores in-frame clones only, minus some. The profile shows around 160,000 clones, approximately 71% of them singletons. The sequencing input was PBMCs. The receptor was derived from a woman between 18 and 29 years old in good health and CMV-seropositive. The J gene is TRBJ1-1, the V gene TRBV6-6; D perhaps matches TRBD1 (5 bases). The chain's CDR3 is CASRVRENTEAFF. CDR3 coding DNA: TGTGCCAGCAGGGTCAGGGAGAACACTGAAGCTTTCTTT.